The 25 T cell receptor beta chains below all came from one sample that was sequenced in a study of OX40 agonist ivuxolimab in advanced cancers. The protocol was immunoSEQ multiplex PCR, while the TCRdb copy is restricted to in-frame clones and leaves out a portion. The table has about 76,000 clones, 85% seen once. The specimen comprised CD4+ or CD8+ T cells sorted from blood, sampled in a trial of the OX40 agonist ivuxolimab. These receptors all stem from an adult with an advanced solid tumor such as melanoma, head and neck, liver or kidney cancer.

The V and J genes are TRBV28 and TRBJ2-7; D unresolved. Germline assignment: CDR1 MDHEN and CDR2 SYDVKM. The CDR3 loop spans 11 amino acids. Trimming removed 8 bases from V and 4 bases from J, with 9 bases in between. The CDR3 DNA is TGTGCCAGCCTGGCAGGTTACGAGCAGTACTTC. It is translated as CASLAGYEQYF.

The chain has TRBV5-6 and TRBJ1-5; D is unclear. The CDR3 is 15 amino acids. The V gene's germline CDR1 is SGHDT and CDR2 YYEEEE. Trimming took 3 bases from V and 0 from J, leaving 10 bases between them. In nucleotides, the CDR3 is TGTGCCAGCAGCTCGCAGCCCTATAGCAATCAGCCCCAGCATTTT. As protein: CASSSQPYSNQPQHF.

This clone was detected a few times. This chain joins TRBV30 and TRBJ1-4; no reliable D call. V lost 2 bases, J lost 5 bases, and 9 bases lay in between. The CDR3 consists of 13 residues. From germline, CDR1 is GTSNPN and CDR2 SVGIG (reference sequence). The CDR3 region is CAWSRNANEKLFF. In nucleotides, the CDR3 is TGTGCCTGGAGTCGTAACGCAAATGAAAAACTGTTTTTT. The full variable domain, with the rest looked up from reference TRBV30 and TRBJ1-4, is SQTIHQWPATLVQPVGSPLSLECTVEGTSNPNLYWYRQAAGRGLQLLFYSVGIGQISSEVPQNLSASRPQDRQFILSSKKLLLSDSGFYLCAWSRNANEKLFFGSGTQLSVL.

This clone was seen a handful of times. The chain joins TRBV2 to TRBJ2-3; 8 nucleotides align to TRBD2. CDR1 is SNHLY and CDR2 is FYNNEI in the germline V gene. The CDR3 runs to 14 residues. The V and J ends lost 8 bases and 6 bases, in that order; junction bases with no gene match: 10. The CDR3 coding sequence is TGTGCCAGCGGTCGGAGCGGGAGAAGGGATACGCAGTATTTT. It translates to CASGRSGRRDTQYF. Together with reference TRBV2 and TRBJ2-3, the CDR3 gives the full variable domain: EPEVTQTPSHQVTQMGQEVILRCVPISNHLYFYWYRQILGQKVEFLVSFYNNEISEKSEIFDDQFSVERPDGSNFTLKIRSTKLEDSAMYFCASGRSGRRDTQYFGPGTRLTVL.

The chain uses TRBV19 and TRBJ2-7; tentatively, D is TRBD1 (6 bases). The CDR3 covers 12 residues. Per germline, CDR1 LNHDA and CDR2 SQIVND (reference sequence). V lost 3 bases and J lost 7, with 10 bases in between. Here the CDR3 reads CASSMYGTEQYF. For the CDR3, the DNA is TGTGCCAGTAGTATGTACGGGACAGAGCAGTACTTC.

The count of this clone is one. J is TRBJ1-2 and V is TRBV5-1; the D gene is possibly TRBD1 (5 bases). The CDR3 spans 13 residues. Germline lookup yields CDR1 SGHRS and CDR2 YFSETQ. V was trimmed by 4 bases and J by 1 base, leaving 8 bases between them. In DNA form, the CDR3 reads TGCGCCAGCAGCGGGGACTTTAACTATGGCTACACCTTC. Translation: CASSGDFNYGYTF.

The chain recombines TRBV5-1 with TRBJ2-2, with D maybe TRBD1 (6 bases). Germline lookup yields CDR1 SGHRS and CDR2 YFSETQ. CDR3 length: 13 amino acids. V was clipped by 2 bases and J by 9 bases, with 11 bases between them. The CDR3 DNA is TGCGCCAGCAGCTTCAACAGGGTCCGGGAGCTGTTTTTT. It is translated as CASSFNRVRELFF.

The genes are TRBV29-1 and TRBJ1-1; D is possibly TRBD1 (5 bases). The CDR3 runs 15 residues. The V gene lost 8 bases and the J gene lost 1 base, with 20 bases spanning the gap. CDR1 is SQVTM and CDR2 is ANQGSEA in the germline V gene. CDR3 nucleotide sequence: TGCAGCTATATTCTGAGACAGCCAGAGAACACTGAAGCTTTCTTT. It yields the protein CSYILRQPENTEAFF.

This sequence joins TRBV7-2 and TRBJ1-4; possibly TRBD1 for D (5 bases). The CDR3 is made up of 14 amino acids. The V gene's germline CDR1 is SGHTA and CDR2 FQGNSA. The V and J ends lost 0 bases and 12 bases respectively, with 14 bases between them. The CDR3 spells CASSLAGTSRELFF. CDR3 DNA sequence: TGTGCCAGCAGCTTAGCAGGGACCAGCCGGGAACTGTTTTTT.

This clone was seen once. The rearrangement uses TRBV5-1 and TRBJ2-7, with D tentatively TRBD1 (6 bases). Germline values: CDR1 SGHRS, CDR2 YFSETQ. The CDR3 is 13 residues long. The V end lost 4 bases, the J end lost 1 base, and 9 bases lay between the germline ends. CDR3 in DNA: TGCGCCAGCAGCGCACAGGGTTCCTACGAGCAGTACTTC. Its translation: CASSAQGSYEQYF.

This chain uses TRBV28 with TRBJ2-2; 9 bases line up with TRBD2. Trimming cost V 0 bases and J 4 bases; bases outside gene matches: 6. CDR1 MDHEN and CDR2 SYDVKM come from the germline V gene. The CDR3 consists of 17 residues. The CDR3 loop is CASSLWGLAGSTGELFF. CDR3 DNA sequence: TGTGCCAGCAGTTTATGGGGGCTAGCGGGGAGCACCGGGGAGCTGTTTTTT.

The chain couples TRBV6-5 to TRBJ1-6, with D uncertain. The CDR3 consists of 13 residues. V lost 2 bases to trimming and J lost 6 bases, with 5 bases between them. Germline V gives CDR1 MNHEY, CDR2 SVGAGI. The DNA for the CDR3 is TGTGCCAGCAGTTACACGGGTAATTCACCCCTCCACTTT. Translating it yields CASSYTGNSPLHF.

The chain is built from TRBV5-6 and TRBJ1-1; 8 positions agree with TRBD1. Germline assignment: CDR1 SGHDT and CDR2 YYEEEE. V dropped 0 bases and J dropped 7; count of bases not matched to a gene: 2. The CDR3 spans 13 residues. CDR3 nucleotide sequence: TGTGCCAGCAGCTTGGTGACAGGGGATGAAGCTTTCTTT. Amino acids: CASSLVTGDEAFF.

The chain has TRBV7-2 and TRBJ1-1; D possibly corresponds to TRBD1 (5 bases). Germline V CDR1 and CDR2: SGHTA, FQGNSA. The CDR3 totals 13 residues. Trimming stripped 5 bases from V and 1 base from J, with 8 bases between. CDR3 in amino acids: CASSIDRNTEAFF. The CDR3 nucleotides are TGTGCCAGCAGCATTGACAGGAACACTGAAGCTTTCTTT. Based on the CDR3 plus reference TRBV7-2 and TRBJ1-1, the full variable domain is GAGVSQSPSNKVTEKGKDVELRCDPISGHTALYWYRQSLGQGLEFLIYFQGNSAPDKSGLPSDRFSAERTGGSVSTLTIQRTQQEDSAVYLCASSIDRNTEAFFGQGTRLTVV.

V is TRBV19 and J is TRBJ1-3; 9 bases match TRBD1. J lost 1 base, V lost 11 bases, and 6 bases had no gene match. This CDR3 has 14 amino acids. The germline CDR1 and CDR2 sequences are LNHDA and SQIVND (reference sequence). The CDR3 coding sequence is TGTGCCTCCATTGACAGGGGGTCTGGAAACACCATATATTTT. As protein: CASIDRGSGNTIYF.

CDR3 DNA sequence: TGTGCCAGCAGTCCCATCCCGTTTATGAACACTGAAGCTTTCTTT. Translation: CASSPIPFMNTEAFF. The gene calls are TRBV7-2 and TRBJ1-1; D unresolved. V lost 6 bases, J lost 0 bases, and 14 bases lay in between. The germline gives CDR1 SGHTA, CDR2 FQGNSA. The CDR3 contains 15 residues.

The rearrangement uses TRBV5-1 and TRBJ2-2; no clear D gene. Germline V CDR1 and CDR2: SGHRS, YFSETQ. Trimming cost V 2 bases and J 1 base, with 6 bases left between them. The CDR3 has 14 amino acids. CDR3 bases: TGCGCCAGCAGCTTTCAGATGAACACCGGGGAGCTGTTTTTT. The encoded protein is CASSFQMNTGELFF. Together with reference TRBV5-1 and TRBJ2-2, the CDR3 gives the full variable domain: KAGVTQTPRYLIKTRGQQVTLSCSPISGHRSVSWYQQTPGQGLQFLFEYFSETQRNKGNFPGRFSGRQFSNSRSEMNVSTLELGDSALYLCASSFQMNTGELFFGEGSRLTVL.

The chain is built from TRBV5-1 and TRBJ2-2; D perhaps matches TRBD1 (6 bases). Trimming shortened V by 1 base and J by 0 bases, and 7 bases separated the two germline ends. This CDR3 comprises 15 residues. Germline V gene data show CDR1 as SGHRS and CDR2 as YFSETQ. DNA for the CDR3: TGCGCCAGCAGCTTGACAGGGCCGAACACCGGGGAGCTGTTTTTT. Its translation is CASSLTGPNTGELFF.

This clone was recorded a few times. The rearrangement joins TRBV29-1 to TRBJ2-1; TRBD2 matches at 12 bases. V trimming: 6 bases; J trimming: 6 bases; junction bases outside the gene matches: 9. Germline-derived CDR1 and CDR2 are SQVTM and ANQGSEA. CDR3 length: 15 residues. The CDR3 loop reads CSVRGGGLAGNEQFF. CDR3 sequence (DNA): TGCAGCGTGCGGGGCGGGGGACTAGCGGGCAATGAGCAGTTCTTC.

The J gene is TRBJ2-7, the V gene TRBV9; D call uncertain. The CDR3 totals 13 residues. Germline CDR1 and CDR2: SGDLS and YYNGEE. The V and J ends lost 4 bases and 0 bases respectively, with 8 bases between them. CDR3 in amino acids: CASSSGFSYEQYF. For the CDR3, the DNA is TGTGCCAGCAGCTCCGGTTTCTCCTACGAGCAGTACTTC.

J is TRBJ2-2 and V is TRBV5-1; unclear D gene. V dropped 1 base and J dropped 2 bases, with 18 bases sitting between them. The germline CDR1 and CDR2 sequences are SGHRS and YFSETQ. The CDR3 consists of 18 residues. This chain's CDR3 is CASSLFISTNSNTGELFF. In DNA form, the CDR3 reads TGCGCCAGCAGCTTGTTTATTAGCACCAACTCTAACACCGGGGAGCTGTTTTTT.

The rearrangement uses TRBV29-1 and TRBJ2-5; D possibly corresponds to TRBD2 (5 bases). The V end was cut by 7 bases, the J end by 5 bases, with 20 bases between. Germline V gives CDR1 SQVTM, CDR2 ANQGSEA. The CDR3 runs to 14 residues. CDR3 region: CSEGEGTLGETQYF. In DNA form, the CDR3 reads TGCAGCGAGGGAGAGGGAACCCTTGGGGAGACCCAGTACTTC.

This clone is a singleton in its sample. The CDR3 DNA reads TGTGCCACCAGCTCCTTGGGCGACTACAATGAGCAGTTCTTC. Its protein product is CATSSLGDYNEQFF. The chain carries TRBV15 and TRBJ2-1; D remains unclear. The CDR3 has 14 amino acids. The germline gives CDR1 LNHNV, CDR2 YYDKDF (reference sequence). V lost 5 bases, J lost 3 bases, and 11 bases lay in between.

The CDR3 DNA sequence: TGCGCCAGCAGCTTGAGGGAAACAGATACGCAGTATTTT. As protein: CASSLRETDTQYF. V is TRBV5-1 and J is TRBJ2-3, with D unresolved. CDR3 size: 13 residues. The germline V gene has CDR1 SGHRS and CDR2 YFSETQ. V was clipped by 1 base and J by 3 bases, with 6 bases between them.

The genes are TRBV28 and TRBJ2-7; D is tentatively TRBD1 or TRBD2 (5 bases each). This CDR3 has 16 residues. Per germline, CDR1 MDHEN and CDR2 SYDVKM. Between the trimmed V and J ends, which lost 5 bases and 4 bases, there was a span of 21 bases. CDR3 region: CASSPRDGARSYEQYF. In nucleotides, the CDR3 is TGTGCCAGCAGTCCCCGCGACGGGGCTAGGTCGTACGAGCAGTACTTC.